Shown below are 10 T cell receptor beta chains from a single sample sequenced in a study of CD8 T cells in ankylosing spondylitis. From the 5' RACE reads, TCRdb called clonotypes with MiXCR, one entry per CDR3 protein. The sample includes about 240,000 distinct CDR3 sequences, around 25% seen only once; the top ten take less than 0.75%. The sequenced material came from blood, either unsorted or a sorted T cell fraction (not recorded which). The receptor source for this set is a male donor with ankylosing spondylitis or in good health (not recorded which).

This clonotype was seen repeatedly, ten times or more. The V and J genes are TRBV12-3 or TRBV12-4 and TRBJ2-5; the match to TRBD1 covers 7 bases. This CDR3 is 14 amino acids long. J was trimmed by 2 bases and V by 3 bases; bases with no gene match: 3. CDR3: CASSLSGQQETQYF. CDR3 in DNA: TGTGCCAGCAGTTTGTCGGGACAGCAAGAGACCCAGTACTTC.

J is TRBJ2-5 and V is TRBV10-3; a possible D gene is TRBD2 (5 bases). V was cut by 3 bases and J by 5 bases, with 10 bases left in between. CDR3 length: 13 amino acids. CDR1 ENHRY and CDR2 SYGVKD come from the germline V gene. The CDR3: CAISDGVRETQYF. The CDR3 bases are TGTGCCATCAGTGACGGGGTTCGCGAGACCCAGTACTTC.

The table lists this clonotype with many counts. The chain's CDR3 is CASSQGWTSDYEQYF. The CDR3 DNA reads TGCGCCAGCAGCCAAGGATGGACTAGCGACTACGAGCAGTACTTC. This chain connects TRBV4-1 to TRBJ2-7; 9 bases agree with TRBD2. Trimming took 1 base from V and 3 from J; bases not matched to a gene: 4. The CDR3 runs to 15 residues. Germline values: CDR1 MGHRA, CDR2 YSYEKL.

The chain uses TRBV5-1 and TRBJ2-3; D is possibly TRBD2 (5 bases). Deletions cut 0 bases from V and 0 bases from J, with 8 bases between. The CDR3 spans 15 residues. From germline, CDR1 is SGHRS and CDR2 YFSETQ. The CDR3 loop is CASSLGRGSTDTQYF. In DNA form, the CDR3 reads TGCGCCAGCAGCTTGGGACGGGGTAGCACAGATACGCAGTATTTT.

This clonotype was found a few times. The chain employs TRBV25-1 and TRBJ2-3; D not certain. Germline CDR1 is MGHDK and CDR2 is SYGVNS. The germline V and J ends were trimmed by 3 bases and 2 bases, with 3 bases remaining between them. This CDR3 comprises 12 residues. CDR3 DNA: TGTGCCAGCAGTGAGTCCACAGATACGCAGTATTTT. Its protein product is CASSESTDTQYF.

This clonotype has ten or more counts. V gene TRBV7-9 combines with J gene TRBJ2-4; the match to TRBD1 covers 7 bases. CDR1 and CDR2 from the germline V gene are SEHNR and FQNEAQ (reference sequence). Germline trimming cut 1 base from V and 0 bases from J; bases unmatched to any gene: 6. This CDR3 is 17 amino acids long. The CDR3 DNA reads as TGTGCCAGCAGCTTAGGACAGGGCTCATTAGCCAAAAACATTCAGTACTTC. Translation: CASSLGQGSLAKNIQYF.

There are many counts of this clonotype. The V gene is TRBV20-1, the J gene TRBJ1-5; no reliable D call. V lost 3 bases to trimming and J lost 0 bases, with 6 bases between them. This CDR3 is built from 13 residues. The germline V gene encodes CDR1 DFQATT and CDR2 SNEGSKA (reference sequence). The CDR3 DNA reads TGCAGTGCTAGTGTTGATAGCAATCAGCCCCAGCATTTT. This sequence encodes CSASVDSNQPQHF.

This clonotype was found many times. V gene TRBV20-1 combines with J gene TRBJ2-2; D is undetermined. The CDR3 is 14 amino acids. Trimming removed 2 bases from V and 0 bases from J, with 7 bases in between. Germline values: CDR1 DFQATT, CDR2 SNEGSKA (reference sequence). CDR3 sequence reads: CSARFQTNTGELFF. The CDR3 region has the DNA TGCAGTGCTAGATTCCAGACGAACACCGGGGAGCTGTTTTTT.

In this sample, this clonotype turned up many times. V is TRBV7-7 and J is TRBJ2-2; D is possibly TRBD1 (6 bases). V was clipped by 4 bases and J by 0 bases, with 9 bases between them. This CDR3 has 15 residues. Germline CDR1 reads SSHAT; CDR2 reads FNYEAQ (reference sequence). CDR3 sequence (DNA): TGTGCCAGCAGCTCCGGGACAACGAACACCGGGGAGCTGTTTTTT. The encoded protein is CASSSGTTNTGELFF.

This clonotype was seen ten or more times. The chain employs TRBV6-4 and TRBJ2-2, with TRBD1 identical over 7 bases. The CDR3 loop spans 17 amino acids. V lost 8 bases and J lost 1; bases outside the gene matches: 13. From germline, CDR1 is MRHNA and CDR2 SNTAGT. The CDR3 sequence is CASAQHGTAQNTGELFF. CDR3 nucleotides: TGTGCCAGCGCACAGCACGGGACAGCCCAGAACACCGGGGAGCTGTTTTTT.